The sequence of this TCR beta chain was determined in a study of Ad26.COV2.S vaccination and SARS-CoV-2 variants. The assay was immunoSEQ multiplex PCR, and TCRdb's table has in-frame clones only and misses some. The table has 400,000 to 450,000 clones, about 90% seen once. Treatment meaning: 15 to 20 received Ad26.COV2.S at low or high dose, single or two shots; roughly five received placebo; per-sample allocation not given. Sampling took place 63 days after the first vaccine or placebo injection. Germline V gene sequence: CDR1 SGDLS, CDR2 YYNGEE. The junction had 4 bases not matched to a gene; V was cut back by 1 base and J by 6 bases. The CDR3 has 15 residues.

Specimen: peripheral blood, collected in a trial of Ad26.COV2.S vaccine versus placebo. The TCR comes from a person between 18 and 59 years old who received the Ad26.COV2.S COVID-19 vaccine or a placebo. The V call is TRBV9, the J call TRBJ2-1, with 10 bases identical to TRBD2. CDR3 bases: TGTGCCAGCAGCGTACGGCTAGCGGGGGTCAATGAGCAGTTCTTC. It yields the protein CASSVRLAGVNEQFF. Supplemented by reference TRBV9 and TRBJ2-1, the full variable domain reads DSGVTQTPKHLITATGQRVTLRCSPRSGDLSVYWYQQSLDQGLQFLIQYYNGEERAKGNILERFSAQQFPDLHSELNLSSLELGDSALYFCASSVRLAGVNEQFFGPGTRLTVL.